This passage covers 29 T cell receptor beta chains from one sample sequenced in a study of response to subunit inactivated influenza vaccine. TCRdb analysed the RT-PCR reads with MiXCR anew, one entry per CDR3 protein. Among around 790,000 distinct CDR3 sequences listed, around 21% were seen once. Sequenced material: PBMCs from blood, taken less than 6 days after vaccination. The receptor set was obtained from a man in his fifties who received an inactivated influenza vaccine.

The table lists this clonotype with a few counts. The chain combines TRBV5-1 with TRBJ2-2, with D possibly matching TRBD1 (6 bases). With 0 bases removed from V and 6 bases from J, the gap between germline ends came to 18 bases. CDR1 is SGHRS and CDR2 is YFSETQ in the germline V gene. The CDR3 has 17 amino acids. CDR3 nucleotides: TGCGCCAGCAGCTTGGCCTTTAACATCAGGGGTGCCGGGGAGCTGTTTTTT. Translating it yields CASSLAFNIRGAGELFF.

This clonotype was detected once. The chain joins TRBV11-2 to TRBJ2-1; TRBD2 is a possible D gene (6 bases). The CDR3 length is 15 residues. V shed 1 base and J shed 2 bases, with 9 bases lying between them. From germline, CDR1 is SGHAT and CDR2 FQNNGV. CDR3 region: CASSLVWGAYNEQFF. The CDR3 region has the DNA TGTGCCAGCAGCTTAGTCTGGGGGGCCTACAATGAGCAGTTCTTC.

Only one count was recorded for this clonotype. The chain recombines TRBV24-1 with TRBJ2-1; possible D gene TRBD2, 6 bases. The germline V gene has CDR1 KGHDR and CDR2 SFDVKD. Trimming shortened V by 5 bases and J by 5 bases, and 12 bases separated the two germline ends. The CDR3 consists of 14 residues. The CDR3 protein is CATSGWGRNNEQFF. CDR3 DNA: TGTGCCACCAGTGGATGGGGGAGGAACAATGAGCAGTTCTTC.

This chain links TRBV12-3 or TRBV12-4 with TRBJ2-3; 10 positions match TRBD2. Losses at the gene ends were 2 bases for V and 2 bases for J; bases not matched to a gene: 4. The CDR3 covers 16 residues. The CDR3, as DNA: TGTGCCAGCAGTTTACTAGCGGGGGCCCCCACAGATACGCAGTATTTT. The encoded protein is CASSLLAGAPTDTQYF.

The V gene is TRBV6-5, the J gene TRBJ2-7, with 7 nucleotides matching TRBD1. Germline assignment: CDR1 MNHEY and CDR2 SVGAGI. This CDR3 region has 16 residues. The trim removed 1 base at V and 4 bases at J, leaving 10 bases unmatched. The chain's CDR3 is CASSYLPTGQPYEQYF. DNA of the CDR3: TGTGCCAGCAGTTACTTACCGACGGGACAGCCTTACGAGCAGTACTTC.

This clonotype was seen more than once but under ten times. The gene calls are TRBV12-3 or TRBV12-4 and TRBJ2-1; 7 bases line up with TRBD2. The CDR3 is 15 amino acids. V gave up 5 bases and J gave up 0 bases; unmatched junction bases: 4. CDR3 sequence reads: CASSLREHSYNEQFF. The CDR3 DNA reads TGTGCCAGCAGTCTGCGGGAGCACTCCTACAATGAGCAGTTCTTC.

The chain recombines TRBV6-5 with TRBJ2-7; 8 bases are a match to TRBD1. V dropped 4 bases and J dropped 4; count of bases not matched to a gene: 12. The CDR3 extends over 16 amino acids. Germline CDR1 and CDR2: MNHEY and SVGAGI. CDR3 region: CASSSSRTGRLYEQYF. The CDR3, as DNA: TGTGCCAGCAGTTCGTCGAGGACAGGGAGGTTATACGAGCAGTACTTC.

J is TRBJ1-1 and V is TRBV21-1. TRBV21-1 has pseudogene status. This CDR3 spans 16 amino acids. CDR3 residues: CASSKTDSGRDTEAFF. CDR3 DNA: TGTGCCAGCAGCAAAACGGACTCCGGGAGGGACACTGAAGCTTTCTTT.

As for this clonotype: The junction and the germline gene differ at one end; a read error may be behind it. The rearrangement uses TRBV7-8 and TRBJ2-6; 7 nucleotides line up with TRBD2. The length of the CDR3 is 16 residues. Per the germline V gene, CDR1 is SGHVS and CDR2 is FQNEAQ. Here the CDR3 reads CASSAREGSGANVLTF. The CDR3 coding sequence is TGTGCCAGCAGCGCCAGGGAGGGCTCTGGGGCCAACGTCCTGACTTTT.

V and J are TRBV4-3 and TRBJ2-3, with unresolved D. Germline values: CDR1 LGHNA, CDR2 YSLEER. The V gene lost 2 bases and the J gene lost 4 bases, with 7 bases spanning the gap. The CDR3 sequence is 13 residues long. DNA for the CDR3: TGCGCCAGCAGCCAACGGAAAGCAGATACGCAGTATTTT. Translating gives CASSQRKADTQYF.

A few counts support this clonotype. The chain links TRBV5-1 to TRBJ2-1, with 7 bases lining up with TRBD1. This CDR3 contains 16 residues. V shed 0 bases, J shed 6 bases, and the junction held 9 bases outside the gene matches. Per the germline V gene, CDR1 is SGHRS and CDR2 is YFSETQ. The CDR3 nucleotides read TGCGCCAGCAGCTTGGTGTTTCTGACAGGGATCAATGAGCAGTTCTTC. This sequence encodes CASSLVFLTGINEQFF.

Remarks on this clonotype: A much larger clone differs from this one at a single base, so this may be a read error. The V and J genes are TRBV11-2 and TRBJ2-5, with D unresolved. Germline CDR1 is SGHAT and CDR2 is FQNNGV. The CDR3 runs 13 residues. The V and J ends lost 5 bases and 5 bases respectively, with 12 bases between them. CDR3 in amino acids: CASSPAIPETQYF. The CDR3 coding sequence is TGTGCCAGCAGCCCCGCTATCCCGGAGACCCAGTACTTC.

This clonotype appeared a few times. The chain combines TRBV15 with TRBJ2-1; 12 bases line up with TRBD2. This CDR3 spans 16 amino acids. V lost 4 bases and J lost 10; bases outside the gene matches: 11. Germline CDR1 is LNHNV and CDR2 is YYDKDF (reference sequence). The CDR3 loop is CATSTRTSGVGGEQFF. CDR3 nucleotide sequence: TGTGCCACCAGCACCCGGACTAGCGGGGTGGGTGGCGAGCAGTTCTTC.

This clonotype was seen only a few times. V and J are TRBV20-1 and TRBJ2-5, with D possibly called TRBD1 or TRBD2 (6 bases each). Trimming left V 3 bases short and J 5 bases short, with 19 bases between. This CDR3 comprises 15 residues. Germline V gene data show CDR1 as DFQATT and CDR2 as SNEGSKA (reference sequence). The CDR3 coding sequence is TGCAGTGCTAGTTCGAGGAGGGGGGCAGTGGAGACCCAGTACTTC. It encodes CSASSRRGAVETQYF.

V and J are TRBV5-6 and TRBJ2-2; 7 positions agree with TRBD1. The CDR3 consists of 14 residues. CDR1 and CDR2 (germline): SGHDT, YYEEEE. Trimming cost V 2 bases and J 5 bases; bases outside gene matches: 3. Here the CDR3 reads CASSFVQGTGELFF. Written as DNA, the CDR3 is TGTGCCAGCAGCTTTGTACAGGGGACCGGGGAGCTGTTTTTT.

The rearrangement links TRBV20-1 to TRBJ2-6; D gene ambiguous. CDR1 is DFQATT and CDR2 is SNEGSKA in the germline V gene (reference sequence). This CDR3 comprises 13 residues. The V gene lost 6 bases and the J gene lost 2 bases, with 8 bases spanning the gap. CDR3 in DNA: TGCAGTGCCGAAGTACCTGGGGCCAACGTCCTGACTTTC. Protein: CSAEVPGANVLTF.

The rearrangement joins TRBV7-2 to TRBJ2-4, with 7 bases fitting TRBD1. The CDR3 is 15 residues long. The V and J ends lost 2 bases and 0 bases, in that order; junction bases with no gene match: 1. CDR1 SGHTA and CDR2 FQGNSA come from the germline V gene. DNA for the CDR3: TGTGCCAGCAGCTTATACAGGGGAGCCAAAAACATTCAGTACTTC. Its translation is CASSLYRGAKNIQYF.

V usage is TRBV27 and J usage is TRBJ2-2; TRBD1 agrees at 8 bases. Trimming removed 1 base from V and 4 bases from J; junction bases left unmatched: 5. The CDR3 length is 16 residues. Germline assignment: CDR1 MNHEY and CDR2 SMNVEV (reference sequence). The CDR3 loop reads CASSLFGDRSTGELFF. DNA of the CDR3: TGTGCCAGCAGTTTATTCGGGGACAGGTCCACCGGGGAGCTGTTTTTT.

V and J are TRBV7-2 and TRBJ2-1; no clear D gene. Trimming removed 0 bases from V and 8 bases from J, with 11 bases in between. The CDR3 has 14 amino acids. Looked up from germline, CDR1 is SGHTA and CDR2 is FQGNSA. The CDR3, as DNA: TGTGCCAGCAGCTTAGCCCGCGGCGATCATGAGCAGTTCTTC. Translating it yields CASSLARGDHEQFF.

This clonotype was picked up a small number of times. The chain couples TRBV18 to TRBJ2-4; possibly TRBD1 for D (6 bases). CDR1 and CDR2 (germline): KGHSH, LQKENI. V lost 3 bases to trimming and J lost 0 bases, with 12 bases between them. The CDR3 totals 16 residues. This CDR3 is CASSPAGQLAKNIQYF. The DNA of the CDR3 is TGTGCCAGCTCACCGGCTGGACAGCTAGCCAAAAACATTCAGTACTTC.

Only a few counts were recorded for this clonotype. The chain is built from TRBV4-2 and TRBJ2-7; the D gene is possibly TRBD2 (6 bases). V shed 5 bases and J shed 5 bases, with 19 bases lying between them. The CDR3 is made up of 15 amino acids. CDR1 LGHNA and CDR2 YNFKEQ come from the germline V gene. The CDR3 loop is CASSDSSYRTNEQYF. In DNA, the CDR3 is TGTGCCAGCAGCGACTCTTCGTACAGGACTAACGAGCAGTACTTC.

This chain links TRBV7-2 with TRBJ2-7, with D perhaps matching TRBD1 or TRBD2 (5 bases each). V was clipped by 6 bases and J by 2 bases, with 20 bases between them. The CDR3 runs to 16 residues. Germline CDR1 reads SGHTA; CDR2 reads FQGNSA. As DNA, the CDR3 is TGTGCCAGCAGTTCTCCCCCGGGACGGGGACCCTACGAGCAGTACTTC. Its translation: CASSSPPGRGPYEQYF.

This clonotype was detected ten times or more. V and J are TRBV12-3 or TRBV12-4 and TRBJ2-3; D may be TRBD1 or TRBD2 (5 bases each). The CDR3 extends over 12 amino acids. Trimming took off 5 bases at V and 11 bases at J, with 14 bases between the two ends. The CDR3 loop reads CASSNPGTEQYF. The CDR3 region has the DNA TGTGCCAGCAGTAACCCCGGGACCGAGCAGTATTTT.

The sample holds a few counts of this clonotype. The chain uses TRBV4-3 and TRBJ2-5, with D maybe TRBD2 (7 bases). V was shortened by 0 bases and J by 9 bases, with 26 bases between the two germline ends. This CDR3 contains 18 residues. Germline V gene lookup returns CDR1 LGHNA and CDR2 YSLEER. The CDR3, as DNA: TGCGCCAGCAGCCAAGACTCGTTTTCGGGGGGCGCCGGGGCGGCCCAGTACTTC. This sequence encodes CASSQDSFSGGAGAAQYF.

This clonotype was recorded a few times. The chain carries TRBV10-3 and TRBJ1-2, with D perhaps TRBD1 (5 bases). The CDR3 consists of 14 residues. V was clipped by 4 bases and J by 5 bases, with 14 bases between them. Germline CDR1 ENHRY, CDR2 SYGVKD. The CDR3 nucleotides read TGTGCCATCAGTGGTCTCGGGGCCGGATATGGCTACACCTTC. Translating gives CAISGLGAGYGYTF.

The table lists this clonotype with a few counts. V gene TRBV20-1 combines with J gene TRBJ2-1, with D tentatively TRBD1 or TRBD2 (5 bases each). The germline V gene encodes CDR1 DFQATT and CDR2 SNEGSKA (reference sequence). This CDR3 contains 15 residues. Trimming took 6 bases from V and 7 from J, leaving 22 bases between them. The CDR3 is CSAQAGTTRRNEQFF. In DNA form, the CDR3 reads TGCAGTGCGCAAGCCGGGACCACCAGGAGGAATGAGCAGTTCTTC.

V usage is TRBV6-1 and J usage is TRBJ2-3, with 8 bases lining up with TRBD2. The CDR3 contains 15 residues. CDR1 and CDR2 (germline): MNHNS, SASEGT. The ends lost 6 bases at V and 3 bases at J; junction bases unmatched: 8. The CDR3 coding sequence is TGTGCCAGCAGGAGCCGGGAGGGAGGAACAGATACGCAGTATTTT. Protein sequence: CASRSREGGTDTQYF.

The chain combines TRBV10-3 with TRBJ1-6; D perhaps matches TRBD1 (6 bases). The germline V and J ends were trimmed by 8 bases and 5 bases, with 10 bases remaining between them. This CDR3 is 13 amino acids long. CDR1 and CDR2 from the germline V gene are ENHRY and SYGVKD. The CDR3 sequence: CAIQGQDNSPLHF. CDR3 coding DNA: TGTGCCATCCAGGGGCAGGATAATTCACCCCTCCACTTT.

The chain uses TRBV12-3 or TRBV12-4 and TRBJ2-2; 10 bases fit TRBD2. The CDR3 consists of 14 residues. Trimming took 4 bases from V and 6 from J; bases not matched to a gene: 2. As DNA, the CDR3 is TGTGCCAGCAGTTCCAGCGGGGGGGCCGGGGAGCTGTTTTTT. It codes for CASSSSGGAGELFF.